A single sample is the source of the 16 T cell receptor beta chains below, sequenced in a study of T cells in Graves' hyperthyroidism and ophthalmopathy. Amplification of TCR beta CDR3 regions used RNA as the template. RT-PCR in the first round (using the HTBI primer set) targeted the TCR CDR3. TCRdb redid the calling of the multiplex PCR reads with MiXCR, one entry per CDR3 protein. The data contain about 55,000 distinct CDR3 sequences, about 57% of them singletons. Sample: blood. These TCRs come from a woman aged 55-70 years with Graves' ophthalmopathy.

This clonotype occurred many times. The gene calls are TRBV5-1 and TRBJ1-3; weak D call: TRBD1 (6 bases). V was trimmed by 2 bases and J by 4 bases, leaving 10 bases between them. Germline loops: CDR1 SGHRS, CDR2 YFSETQ. The CDR3 extends over 14 amino acids. In DNA, the CDR3 is TGCGCCAGCAGCTTCACAGGGTACGGAAACACCATATATTTT. This gives the protein CASSFTGYGNTIYF.

The gene calls are TRBV11-2 and TRBJ1-2; the match to TRBD1 covers 8 bases. Per the germline V gene, CDR1 is SGHAT and CDR2 is FQNNGV. The CDR3 is 14 amino acids. J lost 5 bases, V lost 5 bases, and 7 bases had no gene match. CDR3 loop: CASSAGGTGYGYTF. DNA for the CDR3: TGTGCCAGCAGCGCTGGCGGGACAGGTTATGGCTACACCTTC.

This chain connects TRBV4-2 to TRBJ2-1; 9 positions match TRBD2. The CDR3 extends over 15 amino acids. J was trimmed by 12 bases and V by 1 base; bases with no gene match: 10. Germline CDR1 reads LGHNA; CDR2 reads YNFKEQ. CDR3 in DNA: TGTGCCAGCAGCCAAGTGCGGGGGGGGTCAGATACGCAGTTCTTC. This translates into CASSQVRGGSDTQFF.

CDR3 protein: CASSAPIGTRDSGNTIYF. The CDR3 DNA sequence: TGTGCCAGCAGTGCCCCTATTGGGACAAGGGACTCTGGAAACACCATATATTTT. The chain joins TRBV25-1 to TRBJ1-3; D may be TRBD1 (6 bases). The ends were cut back, 4 bases at V and 0 bases at J, with 19 bases in the middle. CDR3 length equals 18 residues. The germline V gene encodes CDR1 MGHDK and CDR2 SYGVNS.

The chain employs TRBV5-1 and TRBJ2-5; D call uncertain. Per the germline V gene, CDR1 is SGHRS and CDR2 is YFSETQ. The CDR3 runs 13 residues. Trimming stripped 0 bases from V and 0 bases from J, with 3 bases between. CDR3 amino acids: CASSLADQETQYF. The CDR3 nucleotides are TGCGCCAGCAGCTTGGCAGACCAAGAGACCCAGTACTTC.

Points on this clonotype: Mismatch with germline at one junction end may stem from a read error. V and J are TRBV4-2 and TRBJ1-6, with D maybe TRBD1 (6 bases). This CDR3 spans 13 amino acids. From germline, CDR1 is LGHNA and CDR2 YNFKEQ. The CDR3 DNA is TGTGCCAGCAGCCGAGAGGGGGATTCACCCCCCCACTTT. Translation: CASSREGDSPPHF.

The V and J genes are TRBV9 and TRBJ2-2; 15 nucleotides match TRBD2. The germline V gene has CDR1 SGDLS and CDR2 YYNGEE. This CDR3 is 20 amino acids long. V lost 4 bases, J lost 0 bases, and 10 bases stayed unmatched. The CDR3 spells CASSPTAGTSGGSNTGELFF. CDR3 coding DNA: TGTGCCAGCAGCCCTACGGCCGGGACTAGCGGGGGGTCGAACACCGGGGAGCTGTTTTTT.

The gene calls are TRBV9 and TRBJ2-3; D perhaps matches TRBD2 (7 bases). The CDR3 runs to 14 residues. Trimming removed 10 bases from V and 3 bases from J, with 18 bases in between. The germline gives CDR1 SGDLS, CDR2 YYNGEE. The CDR3 nucleotides are TGTGCCGACAGCGTAGGGGGGGGGACAGATACGCAGTATTTT. Protein: CADSVGGGTDTQYF.

Remarks on this clonotype: No conserved phenylalanine or tryptophan ends this CDR3, so it is likely a read error. The DNA is omitted, as the CDR3 cannot be located on it reliably, and the CDR3 follows TCRdb's listing. The rearrangement uses TRBV20-1 and TRBJ2-1; the table's D call of TRBD1 was not tested on the DNA. Both ends counted, the CDR3 spans 11 residues. Germline V gene sequence: CDR1 DFQATT, CDR2 SNEGSKA (reference sequence). The CDR3 loop is CSARSAGGSRA.

This clonotype was found many times. The chain employs TRBV18 and TRBJ1-1; possibly TRBD1 for D (6 bases). The CDR3 sequence is 13 residues long. CDR1 and CDR2 (germline): KGHSH, LQKENI. V gave up 8 bases and J gave up 1 base, with 11 bases separating them. CDR3 residues: CASSPGQNTEAFF. Written as DNA, the CDR3 is TGTGCCAGCAGTCCGGGACAGAACACTGAAGCTTTCTTT.

The chain uses TRBV10-1 and TRBJ2-7; 8 nucleotides match TRBD2. Germline V gene lookup returns CDR1 WNHNN and CDR2 SYGVQD (reference sequence). This CDR3 contains 13 residues. J gave up 3 bases and V 5 bases, and 3 bases lay outside the gene matches. CDR3 region: CASSPGLVYEQYF. In DNA, the CDR3 is TGCGCCAGCAGTCCGGGACTAGTCTACGAGCAGTACTTC.

Points on this clonotype: Here the CDR3 omits its conserved ending phenylalanine or tryptophan, so a read error is the likely source. The DNA is omitted, as the CDR3 cannot be located on it reliably, and the CDR3 follows TCRdb's listing. The V gene is TRBV7-3, the J gene TRBJ2-6; the DNA was not used to check the table's D call, TRBD2. Counting both end residues, the CDR3 totals 8 amino acids. Looked up from germline, CDR1 is SGHTA and CDR2 is FQGTGA. This CDR3 reads CASSPTSG.

The chain links TRBV5-1 to TRBJ2-3, with TRBD2 as a possible D gene (5 bases). Germline assignment: CDR1 SGHRS and CDR2 YFSETQ. V lost 4 bases and J lost 5, with 8 bases in between. The CDR3 contains 12 residues. The CDR3 reads CASSAGVDTQYF. The CDR3 nucleotides are TGCGCCAGCAGCGCCGGGGTAGATACGCAGTATTTT.

This clonotype occurred many times. This rearrangement joins TRBV5-8 to TRBJ2-7; weak D call: TRBD2 (5 bases). This CDR3 has 15 residues. V lost 1 base and J lost 0, with 11 bases in between. From germline, CDR1 is SGHTS and CDR2 YDEGEE. CDR3 nucleotide sequence: TGTGCCAGCAGCTTGACGAGGGCGGGCTCCTACGAGCAGTACTTC. Translating it yields CASSLTRAGSYEQYF.

The chain has TRBV6-5 and TRBJ2-7; D is perhaps TRBD1 (6 bases). Germline V gene data show CDR1 as MNHEY and CDR2 as SVGAGI. With 5 bases removed from V and 3 bases from J, the gap between germline ends came to 17 bases. This CDR3 comprises 15 residues. The CDR3 DNA reads as TGTGCCAGCAGTGAATACAGGGCTCTTGGCTACGAGCAGTACTTC. Protein sequence: CASSEYRALGYEQYF.

The table lists this clonotype with many counts. J is TRBJ2-7 and V is TRBV12-3 or TRBV12-4, with D possibly TRBD1 on 5 matching bases. Trimming stripped 5 bases from V and 3 bases from J, with 11 bases between. This CDR3 has 13 residues. CDR3 residues: CASSTTGYYEQYF. DNA of the CDR3: TGTGCCAGCAGTACCACAGGATACTACGAGCAGTACTTC.